Detailed here is one T cell receptor beta chain. Germline V CDR1 and CDR2: MNHNS, SASEGT. The CDR3 runs to 20 residues. V was pared by 2 bases and J by 0 bases, with 14 bases of the junction left unmatched. The sample originates from a study of T cells in Graves' hyperthyroidism and ophthalmopathy. RNA transcripts gave rise to amplified TCR beta CDR3 regions. An initial round of RT-PCR targeting the TCR CDR3 relied on the HTBI primer set. TCRdb called the multiplex PCR reads again in MiXCR, with one record for every CDR3 protein. The sample records roughly 600,000 distinct CDR3 sequences, around 13% being singletons.

This clonotype was obtained from a woman aged 50 to 65 with Graves' ophthalmopathy. The rearrangement joins TRBV6-1 to TRBJ2-1; TRBD2 aligns across 9 bases. What was sequenced was blood. CDR3 residues: CASSEQTSGYSPSSYNEQFF. The CDR3 bases are TGTGCCAGCAGTGAACAGACTAGCGGATACAGTCCCAGCTCCTACAATGAGCAGTTCTTC.